A single sample is the source of the 24 T cell receptor beta chains below, sequenced in a study of tumor and adjacent non-tumor tissue in lung cancer (dated by TCRdb to the late 2010s). The method behind the library was multiplex PCR. The run used an Illumina HiSeq 2500. TCRbeta libraries were constructed through three rounds of nested PCR with primers (Table S4) according to protocols modified from ARM-PCR. TCRdb reran the public reads through fastp at Q25 and MiXCR, keeping productive beta chains. Records with the same CDR3 protein are collapsed into one entry carrying the most frequent genes and DNA. In all, the sample holds tens of thousands of distinct CDR3 sequences, and around 85% of those were seen once. The ten largest clones take up 13% of the sample. Bulk unsorted tissue served as the source for RNA extraction, and RNA quality was assessed using a NanoDrop ND-1000 and an Agilent 2100. Sequenced: lung tumor tissue. These receptors came from a woman between 50 and 59 years old with non-small cell lung cancer.

The chain uses TRBV4-3 and TRBJ2-3; D is ambiguous. The CDR3 is 14 residues long. Trimming took 3 bases from V and 6 from J, leaving 13 bases between them. Germline V CDR1 and CDR2: LGHNA, YSLEER. CDR3 nucleotide sequence: TGCGCCAGCAGCCAGGTGCATTTCACCGATACGCAGTATTTT. Its translation: CASSQVHFTDTQYF.

There are a few counts of this clonotype. In this CDR3 the conserved last residue, phenylalanine or tryptophan, is missing, so a read error is likely. This chain joins TRBV20-1 and TRBJ2-1; possibly TRBD2 for D (5 bases). V lost 3 bases to trimming and J lost 8 bases, with 11 bases between them. Germline V CDR1 and CDR2: DFQATT, SNEGSKA (reference sequence). The CDR3 totals 12 residues. CDR3 coding DNA: TGCAGTGCTAGTTTCGGGAATGATGAGCAGTTCTTG. Amino acids: CSASFGNDEQFL.

Regarding this clonotype: An end of the junction differs from the germline gene, which may be a read error. CDR3: CPSSRIGGQGVGTDAFF. The CDR3 nucleotides are TGTCCCAGCAGCAGAATAGGTGGACAGGGAGTCGGCACAGATGCTTTCTTT. This chain joins TRBV11-1 and TRBJ1-1; 8 bases align to TRBD1. Germline V CDR1 and CDR2: SGHAT, FQDESV (reference sequence). This CDR3 is built from 17 residues.

A word on this clonotype: This CDR3 fails to terminate in the conserved phenylalanine or tryptophan, so it likely reflects a read error. The rearrangement links TRBV6-2 or TRBV6-3 to TRBJ2-1; no firm D call. The V gene's germline CDR1 is MNHEY and CDR2 SVGEGT. The CDR3 loop spans 15 amino acids. The CDR3 sequence: CAGSQSPDPYNGQFL. CDR3 bases: TGTGCCGGCAGTCAGAGCCCCGACCCATACAATGGGCAGTTCTTA.

Worth noting for this clonotype: A much larger clone is a single base away; this may be a read error. The chain carries TRBV5-1 and TRBJ2-1; 14 bases agree with TRBD2. The V segment lost 4 bases and the J segment 7 bases; nucleotides outside the gene matches: 10. This CDR3 contains 17 residues. Germline assignment: CDR1 SGHRS and CDR2 YFSETQ. CDR3 nucleotides: TGCGCCAGCAGCGAAGGGACTAGCGGGAGAGGTCTAAATGAGCAGTTCTTC. Protein sequence: CASSEGTSGRGLNEQFF.

Comments on this clonotype: The junction shows a germline mismatch at one end, possibly a read error. The rearrangement joins TRBV12-3 or TRBV12-4 to TRBJ2-7; no clear D gene. The CDR3 sequence is 12 residues long. The DNA for the CDR3 is TGTGCCAGCAGTCCAGGCCTCTACGAGCAGGACTTC. It translates to CASSPGLYEQDF.

Comments on this clonotype: The junction departs from germline at one end; a sequencing error may be responsible. V gene TRBV6-2 or TRBV6-3 combines with J gene TRBJ2-7; 9 bases map to TRBD2. Germline V gene sequence: CDR1 MNHEY, CDR2 SVGEGT. This CDR3 spans 14 amino acids. This chain's CDR3 is CANSYGSGSDEQYF. The CDR3 coding sequence is TGTGCCAACAGTTATGGTAGCGGGAGCGACGAGCAGTACTTC.

This clonotype was detected ten times or more. The chain recombines TRBV7-2 with TRBJ2-1; D gene uncertain. Trimming shortened V by 5 bases and J by 3 bases, and 5 bases separated the two germline ends. This CDR3 contains 12 residues. Per germline, CDR1 SGHTA and CDR2 FQGNSA. The CDR3, as DNA: TGTGCCAGCAGCCCAGACTACAATGAGCAGTTCTTC. Encoded protein: CASSPDYNEQFF.

This clonotype was observed a few times. As the CDR3 is not closed by the conserved phenylalanine or tryptophan, this likely results from a read error. The chain carries TRBV5-6 and TRBJ2-1, with 10 nucleotides matching TRBD2. The CDR3 extends over 15 amino acids. Germline-derived CDR1 and CDR2 are SGHDT and YYEEEE. The J segment lost 2 bases and the V segment lost 4 bases, leaving 3 bases of the junction unmatched. The CDR3 sequence: CASSVAGGPYNEQFL. In DNA form, the CDR3 reads TGTGCCAGCAGCGTAGCGGGAGGCCCCTACAATGAGCAGTTCCTC.

Concerning this clonotype itself: The junction differs from germline at one of its ends, possibly a read error. The chain couples TRBV10-3 to TRBJ2-3; TRBD2 aligns across 11 bases. This CDR3 has 16 residues. CDR1 ENHRY and CDR2 SYGVKD come from the germline V gene. The CDR3 region is CVISERLAGSTETQYF. The CDR3 nucleotides read TGTGTCATCAGTGAGAGACTAGCGGGAAGCACAGAAACGCAGTATTTT.

V usage is TRBV11-1 and J usage is TRBJ2-3, with D possibly called TRBD1 or TRBD2 (5 bases each). The V end lost 6 bases, the J end lost 10 bases, and 17 bases lay between the germline ends. The CDR3 length is 13 residues. Germline V lookup: CDR1 SGHAT, CDR2 FQDESV (reference sequence). The CDR3 is CASRGTGIDAQYF. The CDR3 region has the DNA TGTGCCAGCAGAGGGACGGGGATTGATGCGCAGTATTTT.

This sequence joins TRBV5-1 and TRBJ2-5, with 7 bases lining up with TRBD1. Germline CDR1 and CDR2: SGHRS and YFSETQ. The CDR3 totals 14 residues. The CDR3 DNA reads TGCATCAGCAGTTTGGACAGGTTCCAAGAGACCCAGTACTTC. Translated: CISSLDRFQETQYF.

The chain joins TRBV20-1 to TRBJ2-3; D unresolved. Trimming cost V 4 bases and J 7 bases, with 21 bases left between them. The CDR3 covers 15 residues. CDR1 and CDR2 from the germline V gene are DFQATT and SNEGSKA (reference sequence). This chain's CDR3 is CSATPDGNGPNTQYF. CDR3 sequence (DNA): TGCAGTGCTACCCCTGATGGGAATGGACCAAATACGCAGTATTTT.

This clonotype is medium-sized in the sample. The chain combines TRBV20-1 with TRBJ2-1; D perhaps matches TRBD1 (7 bases). With 1 base removed from V and 7 bases from J, the gap between germline ends came to 14 bases. In germline, CDR1 is DFQATT, CDR2 SNEGSKA (reference sequence). This CDR3 spans 14 amino acids. The CDR3 DNA sequence: TGCAGTGCTAGAGGGCCCAGGGGGGAAAATGAGCAGTTCTTC. Its translation: CSARGPRGENEQFF.

As regards this clonotype: Here the CDR3 omits its conserved ending phenylalanine or tryptophan, so a read error is the likely source. The chain uses TRBV20-1 and TRBJ2-1, with D hard to call. Germline CDR1 reads DFQATT; CDR2 reads SNEGSKA (reference sequence). The CDR3 contains 14 residues. The CDR3 nucleotides are TGTTGTGCTAGAGGTTGGCCAAACCACAATGAGCAGTTCATC. Its translation is CCARGWPNHNEQFI.

A note on this clonotype: Here the CDR3 omits its conserved ending phenylalanine or tryptophan, so a read error is the likely source. J is TRBJ2-5 and V is TRBV20-1; TRBD2 matches at 12 bases. With V trimmed by 1 base and J by 2 bases, 14 bases remained unmatched. The CDR3 length is 19 residues. Germline V gives CDR1 DFQATT, CDR2 SNEGSKA (reference sequence). CDR3 DNA sequence: TGCAGTGCTAGAGCTTCTGGGGCTAGCGGGAGGGCCTTTCAAGAGACCCAGTACTCC. Protein sequence: CSARASGASGRAFQETQYS.

Of note for this clonotype: At one boundary the junction diverges from the germline segment, which might be a read error. This chain joins TRBV6-2 or TRBV6-3 and TRBJ2-7; 10 nucleotides line up with TRBD2. Germline CDR1 reads MNHEY; CDR2 reads SVGEGT. The CDR3 contains 14 residues. The CDR3 loop reads CASCTSGMSYEQYF. For the CDR3, the DNA is TGTGCCAGCTGTACTAGCGGGATGTCCTACGAGCAATACTTC.

A note on this clonotype: A much larger clone is a single base away; this may be a read error. The chain has TRBV2 and TRBJ1-2; D gene uncertain. This CDR3 contains 12 residues. Germline CDR1 is SNHLY and CDR2 is FYNNEI. The CDR3: CDSTLQSAGYTF. In DNA, the CDR3 is TGTGACAGCACTCTACAGAGTGCTGGCTACACCTTC.

Remarks on this clonotype: An end of the junction differs from the germline gene, which may be a read error. J is TRBJ2-3 and V is TRBV6-2 or TRBV6-3, with TRBD2 matching over 7 bases. The CDR3 length is 17 residues. From germline, CDR1 is MNHEY and CDR2 SVGEGT. CDR3 DNA sequence: TGTACCAGCAGCGACCCCAAGGGGAGGGCGGTCATTGATACGCAGTATTTT. Translating it yields CTSSDPKGRAVIDTQYF.

For this clonotype: At one boundary the junction diverges from the germline segment, which might be a read error. The V and J genes are TRBV4-2 and TRBJ1-2; D gene unclear. The CDR3 runs 12 residues. Germline V gene sequence: CDR1 LGHNA, CDR2 YNFKEQ. CDR3: CASNQHRYGYTF. The CDR3, as DNA: TGTGCCAGCAACCAACATAGATATGGCTACACCTTC.

In regard to this clonotype: The junction does not match germline at one end; this may be a read error. CDR3 residues: CVSSSRGSYNEQFF. The CDR3 DNA sequence: TGTGTCAGCAGTTCAAGGGGATCCTACAATGAGCAGTTCTTC. The chain carries TRBV6-5 and TRBJ2-1; TRBD1 is a possible D gene (5 bases). There are 14 residues in the CDR3. From germline, CDR1 is MNHEY and CDR2 SVGAGI.

As concerns this clonotype: One base away lies a much larger clone, so this may be a sequencing read error. The rearrangement links TRBV4-3 to TRBJ2-3; D unclear. This CDR3 is built from 15 residues. CDR1 is LGHNA and CDR2 is YSLEER in the germline V gene. The CDR3 bases are TGCGTCAGCAGCCAAGACCCAGTCCGCGCAGATACGCAGTATTTT. Translated, it gives CVSSQDPVRADTQYF.

J is TRBJ1-5 and V is TRBV20-1, with unresolved D. The DNA end lines up better with TRBJ2-3; the J call may be wrong. Germline loops: CDR1 DFQATT, CDR2 SNEGSKA (reference sequence). The CDR3 runs to 12 residues. CDR3 bases: TGCAGTGTTAGCCAGCCCAATCAGCCCCAGTATTTT. This codes for CSVSQPNQPQYF.

Worth noting for this clonotype: The germline gene is not matched at one end of the junction; a read error may be the cause. The V gene is TRBV11-2, the J gene TRBJ2-7, with a tentative D call TRBD2 (6 bases). Germline CDR1 is SGHAT and CDR2 is FQNNGV. This CDR3 is built from 20 residues. The CDR3 here is CASSKTYGAQTTGSLGEQHF. The CDR3 DNA follows: TGTGCCAGCAGCAAGACTTATGGGGCCCAGACTACCGGGAGTCTTGGGGAGCAGCACTTC.